One and the same sample provided the 25 T cell receptor beta chains below, sequenced in a study of T cells after yellow fever vaccination. One entry per CDR3 protein, called by TCRdb with MiXCR from the 5' RACE reads. There are about 220,000 distinct CDR3 sequences in the sample; 2.5% to 3.5% occur only once, and approximately 3% lies in the top ten. Sequenced here: CD4+ T cells sorted from PBMCs, sampled 10 days after the yellow fever booster vaccination. The origin of the receptors is a man younger than 35 who received the YFV17D yellow fever vaccine.

This clonotype was detected many times. The rearrangement links TRBV5-1 to TRBJ2-1; 11 bases map to TRBD2. With 5 bases clipped from V and 4 bases from J, the junction kept 5 bases outside the gene matches. Germline assignment: CDR1 SGHRS and CDR2 YFSETQ. This CDR3 is 15 amino acids long. The CDR3 protein is CASRSSGGTYNEQFF. The CDR3 DNA is TGCGCCAGCAGATCTAGCGGGGGGACTTACAATGAGCAGTTCTTC.

This chain links TRBV11-2 with TRBJ1-2; a weak D match, TRBD1 (6 bases). CDR3 length equals 15 residues. The germline V and J ends were trimmed by 6 bases and 3 bases, with 17 bases remaining between them. CDR1 and CDR2 (germline): SGHAT, FQNNGV. CDR3 protein: CASRTLRGLDYGYTF. Written as DNA, the CDR3 is TGTGCCAGCAGAACCTTACGGGGGCTTGACTATGGCTACACCTTC.

This clonotype occurred many times. The V gene is TRBV7-3, the J gene TRBJ1-1; 7 bases are shared with TRBD1. Germline CDR1 reads SGHTA; CDR2 reads FQGTGA. Germline trimming cut 4 bases from V and 9 bases from J; bases unmatched to any gene: 11. This CDR3 is built from 14 residues. CDR3 loop: CASSSQDRVSKAFF. The CDR3 DNA reads TGTGCCAGCAGCTCTCAAGACAGGGTTTCAAAAGCTTTCTTT.

The chain has TRBV5-6 and TRBJ1-1; no reliable D call. CDR1 and CDR2 from the germline V gene are SGHDT and YYEEEE. The CDR3 totals 12 residues. The germline V and J ends were trimmed by 6 bases and 5 bases, with 11 bases remaining between them. CDR3 nucleotides: TGTGCCAGCAAGAGGGTAGGAACTGAAGCTTTCTTT. Residues: CASKRVGTEAFF.

This clonotype was seen many times. The chain uses TRBV7-8 and TRBJ2-3; a weak D match, TRBD1 (6 bases). V was cut by 0 bases and J by 0 bases, with 10 bases left in between. The CDR3 runs to 16 residues. The V gene's germline CDR1 is SGHVS and CDR2 FQNEAQ. The CDR3 spells CASSLAHQGSTDTQYF. CDR3 in DNA: TGTGCCAGCAGCTTAGCCCATCAGGGGAGCACAGATACGCAGTATTTT. Complete variable domain (other parts from reference TRBV7-8 and TRBJ2-3): GAGVSQSPRYKVAKRGQDVALRCDPISGHVSLFWYQQALGQGPEFLTYFQNEAQLDKSGLPSDRFFAERPEGSVSTLKIQRTQQEDSAVYLCASSLAHQGSTDTQYFGPGTRLTVL.

This clonotype has a count of ten or more. V usage is TRBV15 and J usage is TRBJ2-4, with a possible D match to TRBD2 (6 bases). The CDR3 spans 15 residues. V lost 2 bases and J 8 bases, leaving 16 bases between the germline ends. The germline V gene encodes CDR1 LNHNV and CDR2 YYDKDF (reference sequence). CDR3 residues: CATSRLGLYGDIQYF. CDR3 DNA sequence: TGTGCCACCAGCAGATTGGGACTTTACGGGGACATTCAGTACTTC.

This clonotype appeared a few times. The chain has TRBV7-2 and TRBJ1-1; the D gene is possibly TRBD1 (6 bases). Deletions cut 3 bases from V and 5 bases from J, with 13 bases between. The CDR3 loop spans 14 amino acids. Germline CDR1 reads SGHTA; CDR2 reads FQGNSA. In nucleotides, the CDR3 is TGTGCCAGCAGCTTCGAACAGGGTGGTACTGAAGCTTTCTTT. It yields the protein CASSFEQGGTEAFF.

This clonotype was seen only a few times. The chain links TRBV20-1 to TRBJ1-5; a possible D gene is TRBD1 (5 bases). Trimming stripped 5 bases from V and 6 bases from J, with 23 bases between. The CDR3 loop spans 16 amino acids. Germline V lookup: CDR1 DFQATT, CDR2 SNEGSKA (reference sequence). CDR3 sequence (DNA): TGCAGTGCTCACGAGATTGGGCAGGGACTATCTCAGCCCCAGCATTTT. The encoded protein is CSAHEIGQGLSQPQHF.

This clonotype was recorded many times. V gene TRBV5-1 combines with J gene TRBJ2-3; either TRBD1 or TRBD2 may supply D (6 bases each). The V and J ends lost 4 bases and 2 bases respectively, with 8 bases between them. Germline V CDR1 and CDR2: SGHRS, YFSETQ. The length of the CDR3 is 13 residues. CDR3 sequence: CASSGGLTDTQYF. CDR3 bases: TGCGCCAGCAGCGGGGGGCTCACAGATACGCAGTATTTT. Complete variable domain (other parts from reference TRBV5-1 and TRBJ2-3): KAGVTQTPRYLIKTRGQQVTLSCSPISGHRSVSWYQQTPGQGLQFLFEYFSETQRNKGNFPGRFSGRQFSNSRSEMNVSTLELGDSALYLCASSGGLTDTQYFGPGTRLTVL.

The chain carries TRBV6-5 and TRBJ2-1, with 8 bases matching TRBD2. The CDR3 length is 16 residues. The ends lost 4 bases at V and 5 bases at J; junction bases unmatched: 10. Germline V gene sequence: CDR1 MNHEY, CDR2 SVGAGI. The CDR3 DNA is TGTGCCAGCAGTTCCCTGTCCGGGGGGGGAAACAATGAGCAGTTCTTC. Encoded protein: CASSSLSGGGNNEQFF.

This clonotype has at least ten counts. This chain connects TRBV12-3 or TRBV12-4 to TRBJ2-1; D may be TRBD1 (5 bases). The CDR3 is 15 amino acids. V lost 1 base to trimming and J lost 5 bases, with 12 bases between them. Here the CDR3 reads CASSLDGHPNNEQFF. CDR3 bases: TGTGCCAGCAGTTTAGATGGACACCCTAACAATGAGCAGTTCTTC.

This clonotype was recorded many times. The J gene is TRBJ2-2, the V gene TRBV20-1; D is uncertain. V shed 6 bases and J shed 12 bases, with 14 bases lying between them. The CDR3 length is 11 residues. Germline V gene lookup returns CDR1 DFQATT and CDR2 SNEGSKA (reference sequence). The CDR3 nucleotides are TGCAGTGCGGTCGACCAGAGGAAGCTGTTTTTT. Its translation is CSAVDQRKLFF.

This clonotype has just a few counts. The genes are TRBV5-4 and TRBJ2-3; D is uncertain. The germline V and J ends were trimmed by 4 bases and 2 bases, with 8 bases remaining between them. Germline V lookup: CDR1 SGHNT, CDR2 YYREEE (reference sequence). CDR3 length: 13 residues. The DNA for the CDR3 is TGTGCCAGCAGCAGGGCCCTCACAGATACGCAGTATTTT. Translation: CASSRALTDTQYF.

There are a few counts of this clonotype. The gene calls are TRBV24-1 and TRBJ1-5, with TRBD1 matching over 8 bases. With V trimmed by 3 bases and J by 5 bases, 8 bases remained unmatched. CDR1 is KGHDR, CDR2 SFDVKD, per germline. The CDR3 loop spans 16 amino acids. The CDR3 DNA reads TGTGCCACCAGTGATCCCAAGACAGGGGAAGATCAGCCCCAGCATTTT. This translates into CATSDPKTGEDQPQHF.

This clonotype was seen more than once but under ten times. V is TRBV7-2 and J is TRBJ1-6, with no clear D. The CDR3 is 17 residues long. Germline CDR1 reads SGHTA; CDR2 reads FQGNSA. The V end was cut by 5 bases, the J end by 0 bases, with 14 bases between. CDR3: CASSRYWLLSYNSPLHF. CDR3 coding DNA: TGTGCCAGCAGCCGGTATTGGCTCCTCTCCTATAATTCACCCCTCCACTTT.

This rearrangement joins TRBV5-4 to TRBJ2-7; tentatively, D is TRBD2 (6 bases). The V end lost 5 bases, the J end lost 4 bases, and 22 bases lay between the germline ends. Germline V gene data show CDR1 as SGHNT and CDR2 as YYREEE (reference sequence). The CDR3 runs to 16 residues. CDR3 residues: CASRPYSGTGGYEQYF. The CDR3 nucleotides are TGTGCCAGCAGACCCTACTCCGGGACTGGAGGATACGAGCAGTACTTC. Based on the CDR3 plus reference TRBV5-4 and TRBJ2-7, the full variable domain is ETGVTQSPTHLIKTRGQQVTLRCSSQSGHNTVSWYQQALGQGPQFIFQYYREEENGRGNFPPRFSGLQFPNYSSELNVNALELDDSALYLCASRPYSGTGGYEQYFGPGTRLTVT.

This clonotype was found many times. The chain is built from TRBV28 and TRBJ2-2; perhaps TRBD2 as D (5 bases). This CDR3 contains 15 residues. The V gene lost 8 bases and the J gene lost 1 base, with 14 bases spanning the gap. Germline V CDR1 and CDR2: MDHEN, SYDVKM. The CDR3 sequence: CASLTGLRNTGELFF. CDR3 coding DNA: TGTGCCAGCTTGACTGGACTCCGGAACACCGGGGAGCTGTTTTTT.

This clonotype was picked up many times. The chain carries TRBV5-4 and TRBJ2-3; D possibly corresponds to TRBD2 (6 bases). This CDR3 comprises 15 residues. V lost 4 bases to trimming and J lost 5 bases, with 17 bases between them. CDR1 is SGHNT, CDR2 YYREEE, per germline (reference sequence). In DNA, the CDR3 is TGTGCCAGCAGCCACGACAATAGCGGTCTAGATACGCAGTATTTT. Translation: CASSHDNSGLDTQYF.

In its sample, this clonotype was seen a few times. The rearrangement uses TRBV12-3 or TRBV12-4 and TRBJ1-4; D gene unclear. The CDR3 extends over 12 amino acids. Trimming removed 2 bases from V and 8 bases from J, with 6 bases in between. The CDR3, as DNA: TGTGCCAGCAGTTTACATCGAGAAAAACTGTTTTTT. Translation: CASSLHREKLFF.

This clonotype showed up many times. The V and J genes are TRBV5-1 and TRBJ2-2, with 10 bases that match TRBD2. Trimming cost V 0 bases and J 0 bases; bases outside gene matches: 5. Germline V gene lookup returns CDR1 SGHRS and CDR2 YFSETQ. The CDR3 sequence is 18 residues long. The CDR3, as DNA: TGCGCCAGCAGCTTGGGACTAGCGGGTCCAACGAACACCGGGGAGCTGTTTTTT. This codes for CASSLGLAGPTNTGELFF.

Remarks on this clonotype: A read error may produce the germline difference seen at one junction end. The chain links TRBV7-9 to TRBJ1-4; D remains ambiguous. Germline lookup yields CDR1 SEHNR and CDR2 FQNEAQ (reference sequence). The CDR3 is 15 amino acids. This CDR3 is CASSLALNTIEKLFF. The CDR3 DNA reads TGTGCCAGCAGCTTAGCGTTGAATACTATTGAAAAACTGTTTTTT.

This clonotype was seen a handful of times. CDR3 in amino acids: CASSLESGRREQYF. The CDR3 coding sequence is TGCGCCAGCAGCTTGGAATCAGGGCGGCGCGAGCAGTACTTC. The chain is built from TRBV5-1 and TRBJ2-7, with a tentative D call TRBD1 (5 bases). V lost 0 bases and J lost 6, with 13 bases in between. Germline CDR1 and CDR2: SGHRS and YFSETQ. CDR3 size: 14 residues.

This clonotype was counted ten times or more. V and J are TRBV12-3 or TRBV12-4 and TRBJ2-2; 7 nucleotides align to TRBD1. Trimming removed 5 bases from V and 7 bases from J; junction bases left unmatched: 22. The CDR3 is 19 amino acids. CDR3 nucleotides: TGTGCCAGCAGTCCCAGGACAGGAACCTACCACCTCTCTAGCGGGGAGCTGTTTTTT. As protein: CASSPRTGTYHLSSGELFF.

This clonotype was picked up a small number of times. This chain uses TRBV10-3 with TRBJ1-2, with D perhaps matching TRBD1 (5 bases). The CDR3 totals 11 residues. Trimming took 8 bases from V and 4 from J, leaving 8 bases between them. Germline CDR1 and CDR2: ENHRY and SYGVKD. This CDR3 is CAIGGGYGYTF. The CDR3, as DNA: TGTGCCATCGGGGGGGGCTATGGCTACACCTTC.

This clonotype was observed at least ten times. The rearrangement links TRBV7-2 to TRBJ2-1, with TRBD2 as a possible D gene (7 bases). V was cut by 1 base and J by 0 bases, with 10 bases left in between. This CDR3 spans 16 amino acids. Germline V gene data show CDR1 as SGHTA and CDR2 as FQGNSA. DNA for the CDR3: TGTGCCAGCAGCTTAGTGGCGGGGGCCTCCTACAATGAGCAGTTCTTC. Translating gives CASSLVAGASYNEQFF.